This record looks at one T cell receptor (beta chain) sequence and its context. The antigen is unknown. The sample is drawn from a study of T cell clones after liver transplantation. The study, taken as a whole, reports: Migration into the graft, not deletion, may explain lost graft donor-reactive T cells.

The protocol was immunoSEQ multiplex PCR, while the TCRdb copy is restricted to in-frame clones and leaves out a portion. Of tens of thousands of clones detected, roughly 84% appear once; the ten largest clones hold less than 2.5%. This CDR3 is built from 16 residues. The sequences come from CD4+ T cells from blood, collected 24 months after liver transplant. The origin of this receptor is a human patient who received a liver transplant. Some T cells may have originated in the graft donor. J is TRBJ2-7 and V is TRBV21-1; the table gives TRBD2 as D, unverified against the DNA. TRBV21-1 is a pseudogene segment. The CDR3 DNA is TGTGCCAGCAGCAAAGGGGAGGACCCCCCGAGGCCGGCGCAGTACTTC. Translated, it gives CASSKGEDPPRPAQYF.